Sequencing of this T cell receptor beta chain was carried out in a study of cytomegalovirus exposure and HLA in healthy donors. The PCR contained 60 Vbeta and 13 Jbeta primers. The repertoire was sequenced with immunoSEQ multiplex PCR; TCRdb's copy has only in-frame clones and lacks some. This table holds about 40,000 clones, 55% to 75% found once. The length of the CDR3 is 14 residues. Germline loops: CDR1 ENHRY, CDR2 SYGVKD. V lost 5 bases, J lost 6 bases, and 4 bases stayed unmatched. Study observations and caveats: In a later analysis, compared with equally common non-associated chains, HLA-associated beta chains were more expanded. Being productive about 90% or about 30% of the time was typical of most TCR beta V segments in an earlier analysis.

The sample holds a few counts of this clone. Its cognate antigen is unknown. V and J are TRBV10-3 and TRBJ2-2; 9 bases agree with TRBD2. Sequenced material: PBMCs. The TCR sequence derives from a man in his fifties or sixties in good health and CMV-seropositive. The CDR3 protein is CAISPGLAAGELFF. The CDR3 DNA reads TGTGCCATCAGTCCGGGACTAGCAGCCGGGGAGCTGTTTTTT.